The clone carrying this TCR beta chain was observed a few times. Its antigen remains unidentified. The entry originates in a study of identical twins. General observations from the study: Beta clonotypes that were abundant in cord blood contained fewer insertions, a pattern absent from memory repertoires. Out-of-frame alpha sequences common to twins were enriched for low generation probability. Twin pairs had excess sharing that was weaker in beta out-of-frame sequences. These conclusions were based on statistical analysis (cross-sectional, not following the same donors).

Germline loops: CDR1 SGHDN, CDR2 FVKESK. This CDR3 comprises 12 residues. With 5 bases clipped from V and 6 bases from J, the junction kept 2 bases outside the gene matches. TCRdb reprocessed the 5' RACE reads with MiXCR, giving one entry per CDR3 protein. The sample holds around 100,000 distinct CDR3 sequences, about 6% seen once. The receptor comes from a woman between 50 and 59 years old in good health. V is TRBV14 and J is TRBJ2-3; 7 nucleotides align to TRBD2. The sample taken for sequencing was memory T cells sorted from blood. CDR3 coding DNA: TGTGCCAGCAGCGCGGGGGTTGATACGCAGTATTTT. Translating it yields CASSAGVDTQYF.